What follows are 13 T cell receptor beta chains derived from one specimen sequenced in a study of T cells in Graves' hyperthyroidism and ophthalmopathy. Amplified regions were TCR beta CDR3 sequences from RNA transcripts. TCR CDR3 regions were first amplified by RT-PCR with HTBI primers. MiXCR, applied by TCRdb to the multiplex PCR reads, yields one record per CDR3 protein. Of 300,000 to 450,000 distinct CDR3 sequences listed, about 18% were seen once; the top ten hold roughly 35%. The specimen sequenced was blood. The receptors shown here come from a woman under 40 with Graves' hyperthyroidism that later progressed to Graves' ophthalmopathy.

This sequence joins TRBV11-2 and TRBJ2-3; 13 positions agree with TRBD2. The CDR3 contains 19 residues. The germline CDR1 and CDR2 sequences are SGHAT and FQNNGV. J was trimmed by 4 bases and V by 0 bases; bases with no gene match: 10. The CDR3 nucleotides are TGTGCCAGCAGCTTAGATGTACTAGCGGGGGGGCCGGTCCCAGATACGCAGTATTTT. It codes for CASSLDVLAGGPVPDTQYF.

This clonotype was counted at least ten times. The chain is built from TRBV2 and TRBJ1-5, with D maybe TRBD1 (6 bases). The CDR3 length is 15 residues. From germline, CDR1 is SNHLY and CDR2 FYNNEI. V shed 3 bases and J shed 2 bases, with 11 bases lying between them. The DNA for the CDR3 is TGTGCCAGCAGTGAGGGCAGGGGAGGCAATCAGCCCCAGCATTTT. This encodes CASSEGRGGNQPQHF.

This clonotype has ten or more counts. V is TRBV7-2 and J is TRBJ2-7; 9 bases map to TRBD2. The V gene's germline CDR1 is SGHTA and CDR2 FQGNSA. V shed 5 bases, J shed 5 bases, and the junction held 16 bases outside the gene matches. This CDR3 has 17 amino acids. The CDR3 DNA reads as TGTGCCAGCAGCCCCCAAGGCGGGAGGGCCGGTTTGCACGAGCAGTACTTC. It is translated as CASSPQGGRAGLHEQYF.

In its sample, this clonotype was seen many times. V gene TRBV30 combines with J gene TRBJ2-7, with 7 bases matching TRBD1. Per germline, CDR1 GTSNPN and CDR2 SVGIG (reference sequence). The junction had 6 bases not matched to a gene; V was cut back by 1 base and J by 3 bases. The CDR3 loop spans 14 amino acids. CDR3 in DNA: TGTGCCTGGAGTGGGTCAGCAGGGGGCTACGAGCAGTACTTC. Protein product: CAWSGSAGGYEQYF.

This clonotype was seen ten or more times. This chain connects TRBV2 to TRBJ2-4, with 10 bases aligning to TRBD1. Trimming removed 10 bases from V and 4 bases from J; junction bases left unmatched: 7. The CDR3 is 14 amino acids. CDR1 SNHLY and CDR2 FYNNEI come from the germline V gene. The CDR3 coding sequence is TGTGCCATCCATAAGGACAGGGGGAAAAACATTCAGTACTTC. Residues: CAIHKDRGKNIQYF. The full variable domain, its missing parts supplied by reference TRBV2 and TRBJ2-4, is EPEVTQTPSHQVTQMGQEVILRCVPISNHLYFYWYRQILGQKVEFLVSFYNNEISEKSEIFDDQFSVERPDGSNFTLKIRSTKLEDSAMYFCAIHKDRGKNIQYFGAGTRLSVL.

This clonotype appeared many times. The chain carries TRBV5-1 and TRBJ1-2; tentatively, D is TRBD1 (6 bases). Germline CDR1 reads SGHRS; CDR2 reads YFSETQ. The V end lost 6 bases, the J end lost 13 bases, and 19 bases lay between the germline ends. This CDR3 region has 12 residues. The CDR3 loop is CASTTTQGLLTF. In DNA form, the CDR3 reads TGCGCCAGCACCACTACACAGGGTCTCCTCACCTTC.

This clonotype was counted many times. This chain connects TRBV2 to TRBJ2-7; 7 positions agree with TRBD1. Germline CDR1 SNHLY, CDR2 FYNNEI. The ends lost 3 bases at V and 0 bases at J; junction bases unmatched: 2. The CDR3 has 14 amino acids. CDR3 coding DNA: TGTGCCAGCAGTGAGGACAGGAGCTCCTACGAGCAGTACTTC. This encodes CASSEDRSSYEQYF.

This clonotype was counted many times. As DNA, the CDR3 is TGTGCCAGCGGCGAGTTTTCGGCCTCCTATAATTCACCCCTCCACTTT. It yields the protein CASGEFSASYNSPLHF. The V call is TRBV27, the J call TRBJ1-6; D not certain. Germline V gives CDR1 MNHEY, CDR2 SMNVEV (reference sequence). The CDR3 loop spans 16 amino acids. Trimming pared 8 bases from V and 0 bases from J, leaving 14 bases between.

This rearrangement joins TRBV19 to TRBJ2-7, with D hard to call. Germline loops: CDR1 LNHDA, CDR2 SQIVND (reference sequence). V lost 7 bases, J lost 1 base, and 8 bases lay in between. There are 12 residues in the CDR3. CDR3 loop: CASKDESYEQYF. CDR3 DNA: TGTGCCAGTAAGGACGAGTCCTACGAGCAGTACTTC. Looking up the rest from reference TRBV19 and TRBJ2-7 gives the full variable domain: DGGITQSPKYLFRKEGQNVTLSCEQNLNHDAMYWYRQDPGQGLRLIYYSQIVNDFQKGDIAEGYSVSREKKESFPLTVTSAQKNPTAFYLCASKDESYEQYFGPGTRLTVT.

This clonotype was seen at least ten times. The rearrangement uses TRBV2 and TRBJ1-1; D possibly corresponds to TRBD1 (6 bases). The germline CDR1 and CDR2 sequences are SNHLY and FYNNEI. The CDR3 extends over 13 amino acids. Trimming stripped 4 bases from V and 5 bases from J, with 11 bases between. The CDR3 here is CASSVQGRTEAFF. DNA for the CDR3: TGTGCCAGCAGTGTTCAGGGGCGTACTGAAGCTTTCTTT.

This clonotype has more than one count but fewer than ten. The rearrangement joins TRBV20-1 to TRBJ2-3; D is possibly TRBD2 (5 bases). The germline V and J ends were trimmed by 3 bases and 5 bases, with 9 bases remaining between them. Germline values: CDR1 DFQATT, CDR2 SNEGSKA (reference sequence). The CDR3 sequence is 12 residues long. CDR3 loop: CSARGVEDTQYF. The CDR3 nucleotides are TGCAGTGCTAGGGGAGTTGAAGATACGCAGTATTTT.

This clonotype was found many times. The chain combines TRBV18 with TRBJ2-7; D gene unclear. Germline-derived CDR1 and CDR2 are KGHSH and LQKENI. V gave up 6 bases and J gave up 2 bases, with 8 bases separating them. The CDR3 consists of 12 residues. The CDR3 protein is CASSQATYEQYF. The CDR3, as DNA: TGTGCCAGCTCCCAAGCCACCTACGAGCAGTACTTC. The full variable domain, with the rest looked up from reference TRBV18 and TRBJ2-7, is NAGVMQNPRHLVRRRGQEARLRCSPMKGHSHVYWYRQLPEEGLKFMVYLQKENIIDESGMPKERFSAEFPKEGPSILRIQQVVRGDSAAYFCASSQATYEQYFGPGTRLTVT.

The chain couples TRBV24-1 to TRBJ1-2; no definite D call. There are 11 residues in the CDR3. Germline V gene data show CDR1 as KGHDR and CDR2 as SFDVKD. Deletions cut 0 bases from V and 8 bases from J, with 3 bases between. The CDR3: CATSDLRGYTF. For the CDR3, the DNA is TGTGCCACCAGTGATTTGCGGGGCTACACCTTC.